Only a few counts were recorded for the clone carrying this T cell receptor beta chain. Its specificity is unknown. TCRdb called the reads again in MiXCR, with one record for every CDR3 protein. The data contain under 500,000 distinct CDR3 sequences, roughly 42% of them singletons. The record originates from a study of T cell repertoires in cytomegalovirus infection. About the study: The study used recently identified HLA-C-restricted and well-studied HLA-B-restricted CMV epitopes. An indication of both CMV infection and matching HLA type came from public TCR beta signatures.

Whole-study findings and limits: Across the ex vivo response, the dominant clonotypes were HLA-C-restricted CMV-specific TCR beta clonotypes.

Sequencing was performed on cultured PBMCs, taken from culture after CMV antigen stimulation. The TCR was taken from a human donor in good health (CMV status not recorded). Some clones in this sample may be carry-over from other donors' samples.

The CDR3 is CASSNPGEANNEQFF. In DNA form, the CDR3 reads TGTGCCAGCAGCAACCCCGGGGAGGCCAACAATGAGCAGTTCTTC. The J gene is TRBJ2-1, the V gene TRBV7-8; a weak D match, TRBD2 (6 bases). Germline V gene sequence: CDR1 SGHVS, CDR2 FQNEAQ. The CDR3 runs to 15 residues. V was trimmed by 5 bases and J by 5 bases, leaving 16 bases between them.